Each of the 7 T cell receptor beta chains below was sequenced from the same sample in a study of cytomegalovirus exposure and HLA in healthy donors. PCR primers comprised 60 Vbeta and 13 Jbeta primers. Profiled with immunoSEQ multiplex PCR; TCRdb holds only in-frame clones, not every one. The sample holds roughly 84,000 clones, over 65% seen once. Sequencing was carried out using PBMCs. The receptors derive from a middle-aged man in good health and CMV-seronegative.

Here the CDR3 DNA reads TGTGCCAGCAGTGCCCGCTACGAGCAGTACTTC. It yields the protein CASSARYEQYF. J is TRBJ2-7 and V is TRBV6-1; D is unresolved. CDR1 MNHNS and CDR2 SASEGT come from the germline V gene. The CDR3 length is 11 residues. The V and J ends lost 4 bases and 3 bases respectively, with 4 bases between them.

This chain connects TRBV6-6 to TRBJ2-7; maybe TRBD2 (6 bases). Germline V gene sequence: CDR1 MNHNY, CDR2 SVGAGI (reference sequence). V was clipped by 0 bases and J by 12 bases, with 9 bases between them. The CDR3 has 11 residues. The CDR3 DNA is TGTGCCAGCAGTTACTCCGGGGGACCGTACTTC. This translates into CASSYSGGPYF.

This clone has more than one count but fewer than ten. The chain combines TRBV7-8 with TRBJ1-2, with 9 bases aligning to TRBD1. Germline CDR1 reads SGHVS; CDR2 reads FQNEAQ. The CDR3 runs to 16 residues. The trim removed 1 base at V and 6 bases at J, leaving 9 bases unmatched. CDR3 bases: TGTGCCAGCAGCTTAGTACAGGGGGCGAGGAAAAATGGCTACACCTTC. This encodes CASSLVQGARKNGYTF. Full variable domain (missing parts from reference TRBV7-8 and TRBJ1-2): GAGVSQSPRYKVAKRGQDVALRCDPISGHVSLFWYQQALGQGPEFLTYFQNEAQLDKSGLPSDRFFAERPEGSVSTLKIQRTQQEDSAVYLCASSLVQGARKNGYTFGSGTRLTVV.

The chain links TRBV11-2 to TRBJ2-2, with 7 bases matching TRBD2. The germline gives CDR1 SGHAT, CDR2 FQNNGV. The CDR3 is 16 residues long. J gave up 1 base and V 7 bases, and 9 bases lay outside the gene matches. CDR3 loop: CASTLSRGGNTGELFF. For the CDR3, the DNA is TGTGCCAGCACCCTATCTCGCGGGGGGAACACCGGGGAGCTGTTTTTT.

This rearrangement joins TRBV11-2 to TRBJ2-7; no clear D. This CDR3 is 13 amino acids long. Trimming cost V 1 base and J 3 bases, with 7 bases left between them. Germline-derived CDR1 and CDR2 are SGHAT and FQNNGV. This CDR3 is CASSLGRVYEQYF. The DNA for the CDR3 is TGTGCCAGCAGCTTAGGCCGGGTCTACGAGCAGTACTTC.

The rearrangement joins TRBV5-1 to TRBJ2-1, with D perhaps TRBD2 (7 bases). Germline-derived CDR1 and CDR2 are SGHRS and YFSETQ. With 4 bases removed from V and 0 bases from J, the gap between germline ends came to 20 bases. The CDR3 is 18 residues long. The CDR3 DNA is TGCGCCAGCAGCCAAGCCCTCTTGGCGGGGGCCTCCTACAATGAGCAGTTCTTC. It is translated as CASSQALLAGASYNEQFF.

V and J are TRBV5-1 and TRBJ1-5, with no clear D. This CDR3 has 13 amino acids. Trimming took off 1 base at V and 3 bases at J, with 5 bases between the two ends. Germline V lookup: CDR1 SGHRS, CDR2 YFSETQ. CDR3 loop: CASSLSLNQPQHF. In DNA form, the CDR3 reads TGCGCCAGCAGCTTGAGCCTCAATCAGCCCCAGCATTTT.